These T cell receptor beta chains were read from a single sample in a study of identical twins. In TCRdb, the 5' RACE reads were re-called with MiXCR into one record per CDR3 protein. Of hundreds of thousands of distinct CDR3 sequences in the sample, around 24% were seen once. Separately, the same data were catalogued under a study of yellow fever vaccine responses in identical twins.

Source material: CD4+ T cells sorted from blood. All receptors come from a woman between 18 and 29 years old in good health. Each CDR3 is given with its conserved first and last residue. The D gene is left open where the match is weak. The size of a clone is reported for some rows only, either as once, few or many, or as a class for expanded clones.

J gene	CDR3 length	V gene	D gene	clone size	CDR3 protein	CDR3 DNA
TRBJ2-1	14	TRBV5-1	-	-	CASSIWDLINEQFF	TGCGCCAGCAGCATCTGGGACTTAATCAATGAGCAGTTCTTC
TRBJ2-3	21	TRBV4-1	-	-	CASSQPDGVVTSSASTDTQYF	TGCGCCAGCAGCCAACCCGACGGGGTAGTAACTAGCTCTGCGAGCACAGATACGCAGTATTTT
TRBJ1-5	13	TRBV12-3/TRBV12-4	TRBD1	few	CASSSARGRAQHF	TGTGCCAGCAGTTCGGCCAGGGGGCGAGCCCAGCATTTT
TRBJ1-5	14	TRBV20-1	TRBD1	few	CSARPTGAHQPQHF	TGCAGTGCTAGACCCACAGGGGCGCATCAGCCCCAGCATTTT
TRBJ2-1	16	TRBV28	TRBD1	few	CASSRYRDSSYNEQFF	TGTGCCAGCAGTAGATACCGGGACAGCTCCTACAATGAGCAGTTCTTC
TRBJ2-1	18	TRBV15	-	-	CATSRDRAGGFSYNEQFF	TGTGCCACCAGCAGAGATCGCGCGGGCGGATTCTCCTACAATGAGCAGTTCTTC
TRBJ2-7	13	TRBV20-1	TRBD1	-	CSASRGSGYEQYF	TGCAGTGCTAGCAGGGGGTCAGGCTACGAGCAGTACTTC
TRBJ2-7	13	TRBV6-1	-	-	CASSFTRWEEQYF	TGTGCCAGCAGCTTTACCCGTTGGGAAGAGCAGTACTTC
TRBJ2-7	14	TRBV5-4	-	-	CASAPRKGDYEQYF	TGTGCCAGCGCCCCACGCAAAGGTGACTACGAGCAGTACTTC
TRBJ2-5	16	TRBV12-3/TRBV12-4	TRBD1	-	CASSLRDRTFQETQYF	TGTGCCAGCAGCTTACGGGACAGGACGTTCCAAGAGACCCAGTACTTC
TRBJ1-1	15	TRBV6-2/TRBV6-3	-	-	CASTGRFGMNTEAFF	TGTGCCAGCACCGGGCGTTTCGGCATGAACACTGAAGCTTTCTTT
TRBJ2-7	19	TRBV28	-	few	CASSRNKNPVMRSSYEQYF	TGTGCCAGCAGCCGTAACAAAAACCCCGTTATGCGGAGCTCCTACGAGCAGTACTTC
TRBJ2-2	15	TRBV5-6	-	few	CASSFGGMNTGELFF	TGTGCCAGCAGCTTCGGGGGTATGAACACCGGGGAGCTGTTTTTT
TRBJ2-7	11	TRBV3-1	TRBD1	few	CATQGVGEQYF	TGTGCCACCCAGGGGGTGGGCGAGCAGTACTTC
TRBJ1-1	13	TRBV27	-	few	CASSVDRRAEAFF	TGTGCCAGCAGTGTCGACAGAAGAGCTGAAGCTTTCTTT
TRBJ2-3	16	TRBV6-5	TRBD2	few	CASSYSRSGSTDTQYF	TGTGCCAGCAGTTACTCTCGTAGCGGGAGCACAGATACGCAGTATTTT
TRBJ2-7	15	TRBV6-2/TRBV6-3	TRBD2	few	CASSYSRLATSEQYF	TGTGCCAGCAGTTACTCCCGACTAGCAACTTCGGAGCAGTACTTC
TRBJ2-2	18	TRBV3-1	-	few	CASSQRRPPPIGTGELFF	TGTGCCAGCAGCCAACGAAGGCCCCCACCCATCGGTACCGGGGAGCTGTTTTTT